Here is one T cell receptor beta chain with its context. Antigen specificity is unknown. This sample stems from a study of cytomegalovirus exposure and HLA in healthy donors. Primers included in the PCR were 60 Vbeta and 13 Jbeta primers. The protocol was immunoSEQ multiplex PCR, while the TCRdb copy is restricted to in-frame clones and leaves out a portion. The sample has about 93,000 clones, just under 80% seen once. The CDR3 spans 15 residues. Per the germline V gene, CDR1 is PRHDT and CDR2 is FYEKMQ (reference sequence). V shed 7 bases and J shed 2 bases, with 17 bases lying between them. Study conclusions and caveats: Analyzed later, most CMV-associated TCR beta chains appeared HLA-restricted. About 180 TCR beta chains were listed as cytomegalovirus-associated. A highly shared variant cluster was judged a likely technical artifact.

The sequenced sample was PBMCs. This sequence originates from a woman in her 40s in good health and CMV-seronegative. The chain recombines TRBV13 with TRBJ1-2, with a possible D match to TRBD1 (5 bases). In nucleotides, the CDR3 is TGTGCCAGCACCCCCGGAGCAGGGCTAAACTATGGCTACACCTTC. This translates into CASTPGAGLNYGYTF.